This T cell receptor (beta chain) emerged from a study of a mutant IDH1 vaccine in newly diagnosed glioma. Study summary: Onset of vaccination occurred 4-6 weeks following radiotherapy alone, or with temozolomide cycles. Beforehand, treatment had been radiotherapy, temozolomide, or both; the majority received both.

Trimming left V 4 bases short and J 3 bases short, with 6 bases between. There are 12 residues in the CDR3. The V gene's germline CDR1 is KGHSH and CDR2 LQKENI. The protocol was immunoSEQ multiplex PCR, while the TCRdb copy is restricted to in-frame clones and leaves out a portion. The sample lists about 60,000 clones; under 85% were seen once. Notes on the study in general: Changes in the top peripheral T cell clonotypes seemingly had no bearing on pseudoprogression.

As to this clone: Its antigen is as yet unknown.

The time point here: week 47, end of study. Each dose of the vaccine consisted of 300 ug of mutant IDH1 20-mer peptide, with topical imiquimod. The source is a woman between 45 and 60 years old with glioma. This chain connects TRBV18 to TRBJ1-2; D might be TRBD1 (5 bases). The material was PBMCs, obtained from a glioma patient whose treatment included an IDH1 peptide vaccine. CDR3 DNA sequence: TGTGCCAGCTCACAACAGGACTATGGCTACACCTTC. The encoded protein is CASSQQDYGYTF.